This T cell receptor beta chain emerged from a study of blood T cell repertoires in COVID-19. Authors' methods: Amplification of reference gene primers was used by the study to estimate nucleated cell counts. Some clones are missing from TCRdb's copy, which holds only in-frame ones; the method was immunoSEQ multiplex PCR. V and J calls and clone size come straight from that table; D and trimming were deduced from the DNA. The table lists roughly 72,000 clones, roughly 82% of them singletons. Trimming shortened V by 2 bases and J by 1 base, and 14 bases separated the two germline ends. CDR1 and CDR2 (germline): SEHNR, FQNEAQ (reference sequence). The CDR3 totals 16 residues.

The chain is built from TRBV7-9 and TRBJ2-5, with TRBD2 as a possible D gene (7 bases). Material: peripheral blood. This clonotype originated in a woman over 75 with acute or convalescent COVID-19. The CDR3 is CASSLLSGTTQETQYF. CDR3 coding DNA: TGTGCCAGCAGCTTACTCAGCGGGACAACCCAAGAGACCCAGTACTTC.